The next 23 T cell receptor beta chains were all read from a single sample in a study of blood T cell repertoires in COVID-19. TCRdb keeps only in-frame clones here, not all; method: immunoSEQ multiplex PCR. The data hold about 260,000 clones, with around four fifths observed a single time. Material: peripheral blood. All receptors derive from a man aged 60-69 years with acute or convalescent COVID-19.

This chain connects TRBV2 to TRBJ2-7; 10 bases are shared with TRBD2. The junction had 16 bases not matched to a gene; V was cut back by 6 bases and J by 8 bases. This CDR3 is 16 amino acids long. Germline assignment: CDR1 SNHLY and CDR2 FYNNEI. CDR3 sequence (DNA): TGTGCCAGCAGGGAGACTAGCGGGTCAAGAATTACGAAGCAGTACTTC. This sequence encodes CASRETSGSRITKQYF.

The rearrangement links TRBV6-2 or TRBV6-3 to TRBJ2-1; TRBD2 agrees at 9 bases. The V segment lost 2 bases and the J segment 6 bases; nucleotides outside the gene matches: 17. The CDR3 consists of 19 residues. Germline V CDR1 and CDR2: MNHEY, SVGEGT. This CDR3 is CASSYVAGLAGSGPNEQFF. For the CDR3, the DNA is TGTGCCAGCAGTTACGTCGCTGGGCTAGCGGGATCTGGCCCCAATGAGCAGTTCTTC.

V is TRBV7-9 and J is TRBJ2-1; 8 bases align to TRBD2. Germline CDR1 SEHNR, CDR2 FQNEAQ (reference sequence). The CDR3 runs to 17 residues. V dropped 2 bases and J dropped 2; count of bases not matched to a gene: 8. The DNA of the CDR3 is TGTGCCAGCAGCTTATCGGGGGGGACTACCGCCTACAATGAGCAGTTCTTC. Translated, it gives CASSLSGGTTAYNEQFF.

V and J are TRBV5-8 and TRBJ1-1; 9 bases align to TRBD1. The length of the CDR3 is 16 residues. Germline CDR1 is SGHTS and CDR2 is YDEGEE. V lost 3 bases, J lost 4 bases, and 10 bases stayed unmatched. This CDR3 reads CASSSGDRVGGTEAFF. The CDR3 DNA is TGTGCCAGCAGCTCTGGGGACAGGGTAGGAGGCACTGAAGCTTTCTTT.

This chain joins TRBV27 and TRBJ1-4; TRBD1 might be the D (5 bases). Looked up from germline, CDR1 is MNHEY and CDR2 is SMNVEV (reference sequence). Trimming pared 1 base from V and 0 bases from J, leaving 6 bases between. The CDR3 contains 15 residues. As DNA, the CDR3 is TGTGCCAGCAGTTTATGGGGGGCAACTAATGAAAAACTGTTTTTT. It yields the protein CASSLWGATNEKLFF.

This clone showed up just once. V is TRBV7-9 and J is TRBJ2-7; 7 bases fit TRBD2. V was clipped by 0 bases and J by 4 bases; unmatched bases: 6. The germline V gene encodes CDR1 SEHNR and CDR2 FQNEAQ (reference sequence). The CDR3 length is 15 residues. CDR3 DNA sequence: TGTGCCAGCAGCTTAGCGCCCGGGGGGTCGTACGAGCAGTACTTC. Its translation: CASSLAPGGSYEQYF.

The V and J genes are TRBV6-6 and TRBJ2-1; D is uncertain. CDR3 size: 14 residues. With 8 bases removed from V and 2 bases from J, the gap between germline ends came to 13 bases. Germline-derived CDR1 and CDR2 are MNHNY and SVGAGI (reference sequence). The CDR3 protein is CASSPGRAYNEQFF. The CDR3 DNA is TGTGCCAGCTCACCGGGTCGAGCCTACAATGAGCAGTTCTTC.

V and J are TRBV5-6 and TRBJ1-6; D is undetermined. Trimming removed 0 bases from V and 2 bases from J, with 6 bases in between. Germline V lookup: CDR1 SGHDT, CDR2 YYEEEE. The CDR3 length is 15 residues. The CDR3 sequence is CASSLGAAYNSPLHF. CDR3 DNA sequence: TGTGCCAGCAGCTTGGGGGCTGCCTATAATTCACCCCTCCACTTT.

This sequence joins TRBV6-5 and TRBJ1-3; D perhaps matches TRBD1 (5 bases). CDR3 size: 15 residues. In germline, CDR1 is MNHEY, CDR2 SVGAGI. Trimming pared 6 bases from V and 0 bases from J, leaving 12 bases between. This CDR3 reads CASSVTGLSGNTIYF. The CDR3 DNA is TGTGCCAGCAGCGTTACAGGTCTCTCTGGAAACACCATATATTTT.

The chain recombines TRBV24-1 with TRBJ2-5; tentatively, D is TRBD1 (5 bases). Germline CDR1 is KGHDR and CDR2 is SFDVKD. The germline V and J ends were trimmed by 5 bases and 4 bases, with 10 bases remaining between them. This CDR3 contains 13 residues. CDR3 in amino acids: CATSGAGSETQYF. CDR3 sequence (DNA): TGTGCCACCAGTGGGGCAGGGTCAGAGACCCAGTACTTC.

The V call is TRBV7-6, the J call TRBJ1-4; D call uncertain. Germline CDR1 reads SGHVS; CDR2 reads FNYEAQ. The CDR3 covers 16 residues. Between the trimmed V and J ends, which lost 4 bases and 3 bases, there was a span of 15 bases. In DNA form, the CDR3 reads TGTGCCAGCAGCTCACCGCCCGGGGAGGCTAATGAAAAACTGTTTTTT. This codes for CASSSPPGEANEKLFF.

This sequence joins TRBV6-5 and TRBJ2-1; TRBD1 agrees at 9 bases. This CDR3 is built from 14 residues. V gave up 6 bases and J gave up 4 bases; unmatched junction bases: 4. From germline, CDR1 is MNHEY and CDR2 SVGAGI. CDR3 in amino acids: CASSRDRAYNEQFF. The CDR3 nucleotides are TGTGCCAGCAGCCGGGACAGGGCTTACAATGAGCAGTTCTTC.

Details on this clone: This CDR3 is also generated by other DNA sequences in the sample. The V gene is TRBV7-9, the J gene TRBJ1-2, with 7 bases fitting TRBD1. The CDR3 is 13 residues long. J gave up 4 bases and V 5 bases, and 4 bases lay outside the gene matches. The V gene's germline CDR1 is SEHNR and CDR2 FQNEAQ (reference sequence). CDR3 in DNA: TGTGCCAGCAGCCCGGACAGGTCCTATGGCTACACCTTC. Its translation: CASSPDRSYGYTF.

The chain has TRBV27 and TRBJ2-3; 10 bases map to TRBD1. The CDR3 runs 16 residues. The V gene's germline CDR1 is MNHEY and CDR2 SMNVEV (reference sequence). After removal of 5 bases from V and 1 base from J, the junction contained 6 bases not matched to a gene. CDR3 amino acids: CASSMRQGAGTDTQYF. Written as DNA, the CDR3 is TGTGCCAGCAGTATGCGACAGGGGGCTGGCACAGATACGCAGTATTTT.

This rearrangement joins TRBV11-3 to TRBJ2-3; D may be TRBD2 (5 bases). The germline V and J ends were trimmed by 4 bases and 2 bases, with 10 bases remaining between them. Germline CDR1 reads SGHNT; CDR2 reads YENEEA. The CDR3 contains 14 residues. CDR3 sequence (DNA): TGTGCCAGCAGCTATCGGGGAAACACAGATACGCAGTATTTT. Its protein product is CASSYRGNTDTQYF.

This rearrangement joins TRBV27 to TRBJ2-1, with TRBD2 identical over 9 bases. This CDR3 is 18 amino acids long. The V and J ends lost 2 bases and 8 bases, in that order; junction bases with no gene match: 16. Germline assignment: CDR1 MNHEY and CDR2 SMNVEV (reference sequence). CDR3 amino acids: CASSLRRIWREGLDEQFF. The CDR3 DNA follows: TGTGCCAGCAGTTTAAGGAGGATTTGGCGGGAGGGCCTCGATGAGCAGTTCTTC.

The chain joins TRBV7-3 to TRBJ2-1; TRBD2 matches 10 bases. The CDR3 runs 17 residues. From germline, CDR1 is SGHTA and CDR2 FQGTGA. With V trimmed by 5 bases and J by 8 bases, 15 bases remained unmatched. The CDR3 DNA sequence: TGTGCCAGCAGCCTCCGGGGAGCGGGGGGGCTTGAGGATGAGCAGTTCTTC. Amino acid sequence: CASSLRGAGGLEDEQFF.

CDR3 sequence (DNA): TGTGCCATCAAGGATACAGGGGGCTTCACTGAAGCTTTCTTT. Translated, it gives CAIKDTGGFTEAFF. This chain uses TRBV19 with TRBJ1-1, with 9 bases aligning to TRBD1. The CDR3 is made up of 14 amino acids. With 10 bases clipped from V and 4 bases from J, the junction kept 10 bases outside the gene matches. Germline assignment: CDR1 LNHDA and CDR2 SQIVND (reference sequence).

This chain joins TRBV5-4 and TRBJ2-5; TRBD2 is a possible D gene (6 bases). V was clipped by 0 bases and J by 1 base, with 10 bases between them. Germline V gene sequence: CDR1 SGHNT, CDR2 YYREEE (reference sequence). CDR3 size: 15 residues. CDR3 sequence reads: CASSLVGDFQETQYF. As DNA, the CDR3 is TGTGCCAGCAGCTTGGTAGGGGACTTCCAAGAGACCCAGTACTTC.

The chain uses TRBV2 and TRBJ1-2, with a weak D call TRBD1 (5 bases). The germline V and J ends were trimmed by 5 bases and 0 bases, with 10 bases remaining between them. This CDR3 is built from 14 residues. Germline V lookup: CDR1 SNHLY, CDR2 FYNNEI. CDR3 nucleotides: TGTGCCAGCAGTTATCAGGGTGCTAACTATGGCTACACCTTC. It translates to CASSYQGANYGYTF.

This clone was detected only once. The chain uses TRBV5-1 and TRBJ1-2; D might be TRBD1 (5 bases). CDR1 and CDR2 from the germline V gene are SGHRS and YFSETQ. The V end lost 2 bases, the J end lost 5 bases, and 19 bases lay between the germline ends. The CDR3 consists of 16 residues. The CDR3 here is CASSLQPTVPLYGYTF. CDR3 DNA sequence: TGCGCCAGCAGCTTACAACCGACAGTCCCCCTTTATGGCTACACCTTC. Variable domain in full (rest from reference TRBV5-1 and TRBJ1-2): KAGVTQTPRYLIKTRGQQVTLSCSPISGHRSVSWYQQTPGQGLQFLFEYFSETQRNKGNFPGRFSGRQFSNSRSEMNVSTLELGDSALYLCASSLQPTVPLYGYTFGSGTRLTVV.

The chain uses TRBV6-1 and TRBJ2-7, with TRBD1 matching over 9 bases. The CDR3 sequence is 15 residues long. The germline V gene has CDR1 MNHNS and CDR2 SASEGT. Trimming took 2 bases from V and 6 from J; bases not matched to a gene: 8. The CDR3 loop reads CASSEIGTGTREQYF. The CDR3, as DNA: TGTGCCAGCAGTGAAATCGGGACAGGGACCCGCGAGCAGTACTTC.

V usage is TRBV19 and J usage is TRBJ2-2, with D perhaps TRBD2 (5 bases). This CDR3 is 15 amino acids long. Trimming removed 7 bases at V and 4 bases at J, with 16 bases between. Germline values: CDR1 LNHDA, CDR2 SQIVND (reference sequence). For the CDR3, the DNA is TGTGCCAGTACCCATCCCCCCCGGGGCACCGGGGAGCTGTTTTTT. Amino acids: CASTHPPRGTGELFF.